This TCR beta chain was identified during a study of OX40 agonist ivuxolimab in advanced cancers. Overall study: Administration of intravenous ivuxolimab to patients occurred every 2 weeks at 0.01 to 10 mg/kg. Patients assigned to dose escalation were diagnosed with hepatocellular carcinoma, melanoma, renal cell or head and neck cancer. Around 40% of patients had received prior checkpoint inhibitor therapy.

Per the germline V gene, CDR1 is MGHRA and CDR2 is YSYEKL. The CDR3 covers 17 residues. Germline trimming cut 4 bases from V and 0 bases from J; bases unmatched to any gene: 7. Method: immunoSEQ multiplex PCR; TCRdb's copy keeps in-frame clones and lacks some. The sample includes about 25,000 clones, 86% of them seen just once. The sequence came from an adult with an advanced solid tumor such as melanoma, head and neck, liver or kidney cancer. The sequenced sample was CD4+ or CD8+ T cells sorted from blood, obtained in a trial of the OX40 agonist ivuxolimab. The V call is TRBV4-1, the J call TRBJ2-3; 10 bases match TRBD2. CDR3 in DNA: TGCGCCAGCAGCCTAGCGGGAGGAAACCCTAGCACAGATACGCAGTATTTT. Residues: CASSLAGGNPSTDTQYF.